The clone carrying this TCR beta chain was recorded a few times. TCRdb ran MiXCR on the 5' RACE reads and lists one entry per CDR3 protein. The repertoire includes more than 120,000 distinct CDR3 sequences, 7.7% of them detected once, and roughly 0.71% sits in the top ten. The sample comes from a study of T cells after yellow fever vaccination. Trimming stripped 6 bases from V and 7 bases from J, with 11 bases between. The CDR3 is 12 amino acids. The V gene is TRBV12-3 or TRBV12-4, the J gene TRBJ2-3, with a possible D match to TRBD1 (6 bases). The sample here was CD4+ T cells sorted from PBMCs, taken 5 days after the yellow fever booster vaccination. This TCR derives from a man aged 30 to 45 who received the YFV17D yellow fever vaccine. This CDR3 reads CASRNRVNTQYF. As DNA, the CDR3 is TGTGCCAGCAGAAACAGGGTTAATACGCAGTATTTT.